This is a list of T cell receptor beta chains from one sample in a study of response to subunit inactivated influenza vaccine. TCRdb independently ran MiXCR on the RT-PCR reads; one entry per CDR3 protein. The repertoire consists of roughly 290,000 distinct CDR3 sequences, with roughly a fifth occurring once and the leading ten covering around 9.6%. Sequencing used PBMCs from blood, obtained less than 22 months after vaccination. These receptors were collected from a man in his fifties or sixties who received an inactivated influenza vaccine. The CDR3 runs from the conserved cysteine through the conserved F or W. The order of the fields is D gene, clone size, J gene, V gene, CDR3 DNA, CDR3 protein. A D gene is named only where the DNA matches it firmly. Size is omitted from some rows. Given values are once, few, many or a class for expanded clones.

- - TRBJ2-3 TRBV29-1 TGCAGCGTTGCGGCAGGGAGTGGCGATACGCAGTATTTT CSVAAGSGDTQYF
TRBD2 - TRBJ2-1 TRBV6-1 TGTGCCAGCCTGGTAAGCGGGAGTTCCTACAATGAGCAGTTCTTC CASLVSGSSYNEQFF
- - TRBJ1-4 TRBV7-2 TGTGCCAGCAGCTTAGTGGCAGGCTATAATGAAAAACTGTTTTTT CASSLVAGYNEKLFF
TRBD1 - TRBJ1-2 TRBV20-1 TGCAGTGCCCGGTCCAGGGGGTACTATGGCTACACCTTC CSARSRGYYGYTF
TRBD1 few TRBJ1-5 TRBV5-6 TGTGCCAGCAGCTTGGGTCCCAGGGGGAGCAATCAGCCCCAGCATTTT CASSLGPRGSNQPQHF
TRBD1 few TRBJ1-1 TRBV9 TGTGCCAGCAGCAGCTGGGACAGCAACACTGAAGCTTTCTTT CASSSWDSNTEAFF
- few TRBJ1-2 TRBV18 TGTGCCAGCTCACCCGACAGTATCGGCTACACCTTC CASSPDSIGYTF
- few TRBJ2-6 TRBV28 TGTGCCAGCAGGGTCAGGACAGTTGGGGCCAACGTCCTGACTTTC CASRVRTVGANVLTF
- - TRBJ1-1 TRBV5-1 TGCGCCAGCAAGGAATCCACTGAAGCTTTCTTT CASKESTEAFF
TRBD1 few TRBJ1-2 TRBV4-3 TGCGCCAGCAGCCAAGATTTTGGGACAGCTATCTTGACCTACACCTTC CASSQDFGTAILTYTF
- - TRBJ1-1 TRBV5-6 TGTGCCAGCAGTTCTGACTTGTACACTGAAGCTTTCTTT CASSSDLYTEAFF
- - TRBJ2-3 TRBV6-2/TRBV6-3 TGTGCCAGCAGTTACCACCGACAGCTCGGTTTGGATACGCAGTATTTT CASSYHRQLGLDTQYF
- many TRBJ1-6 TRBV6-2/TRBV6-3 TGTGCCAGCAGTTACCCAGGGCTTTCACCCCTCCACTTT CASSYPGLSPLHF
- - TRBJ1-5 TRBV20-1 TGCAGTGCTAGGGGGGGGAATAGCAATCAGCCCCAGCATTTT CSARGGNSNQPQHF
TRBD2 many TRBJ2-1 TRBV6-1 TGTGCCAGCAGTGAAGTACTAGCGGGAGGGGACGGAAATGAGCAGTTCTTC CASSEVLAGGDGNEQFF
TRBD1 many TRBJ1-5 TRBV6-1 TGTGCCAGCACCCTGGGACAGCTTAGCAATCAGCCCCAGCATTTT CASTLGQLSNQPQHF
- few TRBJ1-5 TRBV24-1 TGTGCCACCAGTGATGCATCTAGGGGTTTAGGGCCCCAGCATTTT CATSDASRGLGPQHF
- - TRBJ1-1 TRBV5-8 TGTGCCAGCAGCCTGGGGGGGCCCACTGAAGCTTTCTTT CASSLGGPTEAFF
- few TRBJ2-1 TRBV11-2 TGTGCCAGCAGCATTGGGGGGGGGCGTGAGCAGTTCTTC CASSIGGGREQFF
- few TRBJ1-1 TRBV20-1 TGCAGTGCCAATAAGGGCCACTCGAACACTGAAGCTTTCTTT CSANKGHSNTEAFF
TRBD1 - TRBJ1-2 TRBV20-1 TGCAGTGCTAGGGGGACAGGCCTTTATGGCTACACCTTC CSARGTGLYGYTF
TRBD1 few TRBJ1-2 TRBV10-3 TGTGCCATCAAGGGACAGGGAACCTATGGCTACACCTTC CAIKGQGTYGYTF
TRBD2 - TRBJ2-7 TRBV29-1 TGCAGCGCCGACGGGACTACAGGCTACGAGCAGTACTTC CSADGTTGYEQYF
- - TRBJ1-6 TRBV7-8 TGTGCCAGCAGTTCTGGTGGGTCCGGTTCACCCCTCCACTTT CASSSGGSGSPLHF
- few TRBJ1-3 TRBV18 TGTGCCAGCTCACCACCACGACTCAACTCTGGAAACACCATATATTTT CASSPPRLNSGNTIYF
- - TRBJ2-7 TRBV9 TGTGCCAGCAGCGTAGGGGGCAGTGGGAGCTACGAGCAGTACTTC CASSVGGSGSYEQYF
TRBD1 few TRBJ2-1 TRBV29-1 TGCAGCGTTGAAGATTTGTGGGACAGGGACTACAATGAGCAGTTCTTC CSVEDLWDRDYNEQFF
TRBD2 few TRBJ2-1 TRBV5-1 TGCGCCAGCAGCAAAAACCTAGCGGGGCCCTACAATGAGCAGTTCTTC CASSKNLAGPYNEQFF
- many TRBJ2-5 TRBV2 TGTGCCAGCAGTGTGGTGATAGAGACCCAGTACTTC CASSVVIETQYF
- - TRBJ2-1 TRBV12-3/TRBV12-4 TGTGCCAGCAGTTTGAGTTCTGGAGCGGCCTACAATGAGCAGTTCTTC CASSLSSGAAYNEQFF
- once TRBJ1-2 TRBV5-1 TGCGCCAGCAGCATATGGGGAAATGGCTACACCTTC CASSIWGNGYTF
TRBD2 few TRBJ2-2 TRBV6-5 TGTGCCAGCAGTCTACGTCCGGGACTAGGGCACACCGGGGAGCTGTTTTTT CASSLRPGLGHTGELFF
TRBD1 once TRBJ2-3 TRBV6-5 TGTGCCAGCAGTTTCCTTAGTGTAGGGGGCGGGGATACGCAGTATTTT CASSFLSVGGGDTQYF
- few TRBJ1-6 TRBV2 TGTGCCAGCAGTGATAGAGGTGGGGGGTCGGTGTCACCCCTCCACTTT CASSDRGGGSVSPLHF
- - TRBJ1-6 TRBV12-3/TRBV12-4 TGTGCCAGCAGTTTACGGCAGGGTTCACCCCTCCACTTT CASSLRQGSPLHF
- - TRBJ1-5 TRBV5-1 TGCGCCAGCAGCACCGGGGCGAACAAGGCGCCCCAGCATTTT CASSTGANKAPQHF
- - TRBJ1-4 TRBV20-1 TGCAGTGCTAGAGATCTGGGACGCCCCAGGGAAAAACTGTTTTTT CSARDLGRPREKLFF
TRBD1 few TRBJ2-7 TRBV5-1 TGCGCCAGCAGCTTGGCCGGGACAGGGGGCTACGAGCAGTACTTC CASSLAGTGGYEQYF
TRBD1 - TRBJ2-6 TRBV7-6 TGTGCCAGCAGCTTAGCGACAGGGTCTGGGGCCAACGTCCTGACTTTC CASSLATGSGANVLTF
- - TRBJ1-5 TRBV19 TGTGCCAGTAGTGAAGGAGTTAAGGTCAATCAGCCCCAGCATTTT CASSEGVKVNQPQHF
- few TRBJ1-4 TRBV3-1 TGTGCCAGCAGCTCGGGACTCGTAAAGGAAAAACTGTTTTTT CASSSGLVKEKLFF
TRBD2 few TRBJ2-3 TRBV5-1 TGCGCCAGCAGCTCGGGTAGCGGGGAGTCGGATACGCAGTATTTT CASSSGSGESDTQYF
TRBD2 few TRBJ2-7 TRBV28 TGTGCCAGCAGTTTCGGACTAGCGGCGAACTACGAGCAGTACTTC CASSFGLAANYEQYF
- few TRBJ1-4 TRBV7-9 TGTGCCAGCAGCCGAGGGGTCAACTGGGGTGAAAAACTGTTTTTT CASSRGVNWGEKLFF
- - TRBJ1-1 TRBV3-1 TGTGCCAGCAGCTCTTATACTGAAGCTTTCTTT CASSSYTEAFF
- - TRBJ2-3 TRBV10-3 TGTGCCATCGGAGGGGGACGGCAATCTAGCACAGATACGCAGTATTTT CAIGGGRQSSTDTQYF
TRBD1 - TRBJ2-3 TRBV5-6 TGTGCCAGCAGCACGCCGGGACAGGGTACAGATACGCAGTATTTT CASSTPGQGTDTQYF
- many TRBJ1-5 TRBV4-3 TGCGCCAGCAGCCAATGGTCACAGGGACAGCCCCAGCATTTT CASSQWSQGQPQHF
- - TRBJ1-1 TRBV12-3/TRBV12-4 TGTGCCAGCACTGTGGGCCCTATCACGGCTGAAGCTTTCTTT CASTVGPITAEAFF
- few TRBJ2-5 TRBV28 TGTGCCAGCAGTTTAAGGAGGGAGACCCAGTACTTC CASSLRRETQYF
- many TRBJ1-6 TRBV20-1 TGCAGTGCTAGAGTTTCGGGGGGAGATTCACCCCTCCACTTT CSARVSGGDSPLHF